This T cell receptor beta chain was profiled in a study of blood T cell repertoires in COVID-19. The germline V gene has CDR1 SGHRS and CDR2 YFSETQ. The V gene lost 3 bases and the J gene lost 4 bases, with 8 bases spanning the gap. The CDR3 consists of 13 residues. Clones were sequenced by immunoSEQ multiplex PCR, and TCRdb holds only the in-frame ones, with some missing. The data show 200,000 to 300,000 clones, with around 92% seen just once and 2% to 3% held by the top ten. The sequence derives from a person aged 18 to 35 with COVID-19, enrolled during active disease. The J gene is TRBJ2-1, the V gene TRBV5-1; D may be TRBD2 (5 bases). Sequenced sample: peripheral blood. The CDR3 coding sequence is TGCGCCAGCAGCTCGGACTTGTACAATGAGCAGTTCTTC. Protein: CASSSDLYNEQFF. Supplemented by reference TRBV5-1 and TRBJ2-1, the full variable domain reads KAGVTQTPRYLIKTRGQQVTLSCSPISGHRSVSWYQQTPGQGLQFLFEYFSETQRNKGNFPGRFSGRQFSNSRSEMNVSTLELGDSALYLCASSSDLYNEQFFGPGTRLTVL.